This T cell receptor beta chain was obtained from a study of T cells in Graves' hyperthyroidism and ophthalmopathy. Looking at the study overall: Peripheral blood collection took place at initial diagnosis, before any treatment.

V lost 7 bases and J 3 bases, leaving 7 bases between the germline ends. The CDR3 length is 11 residues. Germline CDR1 is SGHKS and CDR2 is YYEKEE (reference sequence). This clonotype was counted many times. Exclusion of patients followed from uncontrolled infection, other autoimmune disease, pregnancy or lactation. The source material, RNA transcripts, was used to amplify TCR beta CDR3 regions. The study used the HTBI primer set for a first-round RT-PCR of the TCR CDR3. Using its own MiXCR run on the multiplex PCR reads, TCRdb lists one record per CDR3 protein. The table includes about half a million distinct CDR3 sequences, approximately 24% detected once.

The sample was blood. The clonotype comes from a woman in her 30s with Graves' ophthalmopathy. This chain connects TRBV5-5 to TRBJ1-1; D gene ambiguous. The chain's CDR3 is CASGFYTEAFF. The CDR3 DNA reads as TGTGCCAGCGGGTTTTACACTGAAGCTTTCTTT.